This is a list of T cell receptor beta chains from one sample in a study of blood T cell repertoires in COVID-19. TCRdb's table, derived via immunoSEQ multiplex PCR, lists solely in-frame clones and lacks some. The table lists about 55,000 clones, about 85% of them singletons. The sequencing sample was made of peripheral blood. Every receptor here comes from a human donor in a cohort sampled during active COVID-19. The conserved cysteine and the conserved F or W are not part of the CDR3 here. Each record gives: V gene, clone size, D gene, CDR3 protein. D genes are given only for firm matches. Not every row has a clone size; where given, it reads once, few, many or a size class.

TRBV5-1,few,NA,ASSGATGVNEQY
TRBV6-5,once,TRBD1,ASSYVGGGYGYT
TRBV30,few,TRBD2,AWSPDGLAGSYEQY
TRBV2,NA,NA,ASSGVGGWRANQPQH
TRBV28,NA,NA,ASSLLDSRPSTEAF
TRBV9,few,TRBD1,ASNRDSNYGYT
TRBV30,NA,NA,AWSRLSSGNTIY
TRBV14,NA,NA,ASSQGGTYGYT
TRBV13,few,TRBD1,ASSLTGTGGYEQY
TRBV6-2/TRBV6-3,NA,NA,ASSYSVGGTETQY
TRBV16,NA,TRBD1,ASSHLPGQANYGYT
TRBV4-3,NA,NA,ASSQRRENSYEQY
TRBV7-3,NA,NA,ASSPQAGDTNYGYT
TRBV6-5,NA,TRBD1,ASSYQTDRVREQY
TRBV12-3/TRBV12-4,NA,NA,ASSRETRTQY
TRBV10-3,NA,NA,AIGRSSDNQPQH
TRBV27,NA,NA,ASRLRFYRVTHYGYT
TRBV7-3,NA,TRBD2,ASSINGGSNGHEQF
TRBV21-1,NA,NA,ASSSPRYSGNTIY
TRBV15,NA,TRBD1,ATSRVGTGVEKLF
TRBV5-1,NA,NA,ASNPEVAAVYEQF
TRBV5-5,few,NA,ASSELRQETQY
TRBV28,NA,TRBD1,ASSSGTGDPQPQH
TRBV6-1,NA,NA,ASSEHPMDIYSNQPQH
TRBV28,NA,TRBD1,ASSINRGENGYT
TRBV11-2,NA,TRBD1,ASGRDSNSPLH
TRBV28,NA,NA,ASSLGGRGSVQPQH
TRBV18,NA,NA,ASSPPFTDTEAF
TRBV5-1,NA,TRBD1,ASSWDSNTEAF
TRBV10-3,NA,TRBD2,AISRTSGSTDTQY
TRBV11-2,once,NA,ASSLDGARLIHEQY
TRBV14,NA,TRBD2,ASSQGGLAGNNEQF
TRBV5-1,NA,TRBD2,ASSLATSGRSDTQY
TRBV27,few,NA,ASSLGGTSGNTIY
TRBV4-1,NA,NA,ASSQVQRVGELF
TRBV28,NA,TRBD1,ASNRDRLYEQY
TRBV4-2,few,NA,ASSRASDSYEQY
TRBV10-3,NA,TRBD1,AISPGTGAGDYGYT
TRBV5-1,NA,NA,ASSLSGGEQY
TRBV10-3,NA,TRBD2,AISRTSGSRWETQY
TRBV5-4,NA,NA,ASSLFLAPGIEQY
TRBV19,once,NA,ASSEGRETQY
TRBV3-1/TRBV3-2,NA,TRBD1,ASSWGQGDGYT
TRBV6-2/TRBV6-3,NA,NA,ASSYLLRQGDSNQPQH
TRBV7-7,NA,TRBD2,ASSPGGAGVETQY
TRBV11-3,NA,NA,ASAKESVDEQF
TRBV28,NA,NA,ASSTPADSMAF
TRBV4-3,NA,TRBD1,ASSLQGVRGDTQY